The 21 T cell receptor beta chains below come from one sample, sequenced in a study of tumor-infiltrating lymphocytes in primary liver carcinoma. Researchers generated TCR beta cDNA from 500 to 600 ng of total RNA, relying on a constant-region primer. Three nested multiplex PCR rounds, a slightly modified ARM-PCR method, built the TCR beta libraries. The two initial PCR rounds, nine to eleven cycles each, used TRBV1-TRBV30 forward and C-beta reverse primers. One entry per CDR3 protein, called by TCRdb with MiXCR from the multiplex PCR reads. The sample lists about 310,000 distinct CDR3 sequences; about 50% were seen once. Germline DNA was extracted too, while blood RNA derived from unsorted whole blood. The sample was peripheral blood. These receptors originate from a woman in her 30s with primary liver carcinoma and hepatitis B virus infection.

A note on this clonotype: A read error may produce the germline difference seen at one junction end. The chain uses TRBV11-2 and TRBJ2-1; the match to TRBD2 covers 8 bases. Germline assignment: CDR1 SGHAT and CDR2 FQNNGV. The length of the CDR3 is 17 residues. CDR3 loop: CANSLGWGPAGDGEQFF. The CDR3 DNA is TGTGCCAACAGCTTAGGTTGGGGACCAGCGGGAGATGGTGAGCAGTTCTTC.

Comment on this clonotype: The junction departs from the called germline gene at one end, perhaps through a read error. This chain uses TRBV11-3 with TRBJ1-1; D ambiguous. The V gene's germline CDR1 is SGHNT and CDR2 YENEEA. The CDR3 length is 13 residues. As DNA, the CDR3 is TGTACCAGCCGTTCACAATCTCAATATATGGCTTTCTTT. Translation gives CTSRSQSQYMAFF.

The V gene is TRBV9, the J gene TRBJ2-1, with D tentatively TRBD1 or TRBD2 (5 bases each). CDR1 SGDLS and CDR2 YYNGEE come from the germline V gene. Trimming took off 4 bases at V and 3 bases at J, with 14 bases between the two ends. This CDR3 has 15 residues. The CDR3 DNA follows: TGTGCCAGCAGCCGAGGGGCTAGCTTCTACAATGAGCAGTTCTTC. Translating it yields CASSRGASFYNEQFF. Filled out from reference TRBV9 and TRBJ2-1, the complete variable domain reads DSGVTQTPKHLITATGQRVTLRCSPRSGDLSVYWYQQSLDQGLQFLIQYYNGEERAKGNILERFSAQQFPDLHSELNLSSLELGDSALYFCASSRGASFYNEQFFGPGTRLTVL.

Note on this clonotype: A much larger clone lies a single base off, so this may be a read error. The V gene is TRBV29-1, the J gene TRBJ2-5, with D possibly matching TRBD1 (6 bases). There are 13 residues in the CDR3. V dropped 8 bases and J dropped 5 bases, with 18 bases sitting between them. CDR1 and CDR2 from the germline V gene are SQVTM and ANQGSEA. CDR3 amino acids: CSMGAGVDETQYF. CDR3 in DNA: TGCAGCATGGGGGCAGGGGTAGACGAGACCCAGTACTTC.

The V gene is TRBV29-1, the J gene TRBJ2-7; perhaps TRBD2 as D (7 bases). V dropped 8 bases and J dropped 2 bases, with 16 bases sitting between them. In germline, CDR1 is SQVTM, CDR2 ANQGSEA. This CDR3 has 13 residues. CDR3 protein: CSMGGGRTYEQYF. CDR3 DNA: TGCAGCATGGGGGGGGGGCGGACCTACGAGCAGTACTTC.

This clonotype turned up a few times. The chain uses TRBV4-1 and TRBJ2-7; 9 bases match TRBD1. There are 16 residues in the CDR3. Looked up from germline, CDR1 is MGHRA and CDR2 is YSYEKL. The ends lost 5 bases at V and 4 bases at J; junction bases unmatched: 12. DNA of the CDR3: TGCGCCAGCAGCACTTTCAGCACAGGGGGCTCGTACGAGCAGTACTTC. Protein sequence: CASSTFSTGGSYEQYF.

The rearrangement uses TRBV28 and TRBJ1-2, with D hard to call. Trimming stripped 4 bases from V and 0 bases from J, with 12 bases between. Germline V lookup: CDR1 MDHEN, CDR2 SYDVKM. The CDR3 covers 15 residues. CDR3 sequence (DNA): TGTGCCAGCAGTTCTGGTGGAGCCGCTAACTATGGCTACACCTTC. This encodes CASSSGGAANYGYTF.

There are many counts of this clonotype. The gene calls are TRBV29-1 and TRBJ2-7, with TRBD1 matching 10 bases. Germline V lookup: CDR1 SQVTM, CDR2 ANQGSEA. This CDR3 is built from 13 residues. V dropped 6 bases and J dropped 7; count of bases not matched to a gene: 9. CDR3: CSVTGTGAGEQYF. Written as DNA, the CDR3 is TGCAGCGTCACCGGGACAGGGGCGGGGGAGCAGTACTTC.

Comments on this clonotype: The final CDR3 position lacks the conserved phenylalanine or tryptophan, pointing to a likely read error. The chain employs TRBV11-2 and TRBJ2-1; 7 nucleotides agree with TRBD2. This CDR3 region has 17 residues. Trimming cost V 2 bases and J 4 bases; bases outside gene matches: 11. The germline V gene encodes CDR1 SGHAT and CDR2 FQNNGV. The CDR3 region has the DNA TGTGCCAGCAGCTTAAGGGGAGTGGGAGGGCCATACAATGAGCAGTTCTTA. This gives the protein CASSLRGVGGPYNEQFL.

Concerning this clonotype itself: Germline is not matched at one junction end, which may reflect a read error. The chain links TRBV7-8 to TRBJ2-7, with TRBD2 identical over 7 bases. Germline assignment: CDR1 SGHVS and CDR2 FQNEAQ. This CDR3 has 19 residues. CDR3 loop: CGSSGTYLSGDPISYEQYF. The CDR3 nucleotides are TGTGGCAGCAGCGGGACCTACCTCTCGGGAGACCCGATCTCCTACGAGCAGTACTTC.

This clonotype was detected only once. The CDR3 carries no conserved terminal phenylalanine or tryptophan, so it likely arises from a read error. The J gene is TRBJ1-2, the V gene TRBV30; D is uncertain. CDR1 and CDR2 (germline): GTSNPN, SVGIG (reference sequence). V shed 4 bases and J shed 4 bases, with 10 bases lying between them. The length of the CDR3 is 12 residues. The CDR3 is CAWTPGGYGYTL. The CDR3 region has the DNA TGTGCCTGGACCCCGGGAGGCTATGGCTACACCCTC.

The chain recombines TRBV13 with TRBJ2-3; 7 positions agree with TRBD1. CDR3 length equals 16 residues. Looked up from germline, CDR1 is PRHDT and CDR2 is FYEKMQ (reference sequence). V lost 4 bases to trimming and J lost 4 bases; unmatched junction nucleotides: 11. CDR3 in amino acids: CASSSLTGFPSDTQYF. DNA for the CDR3: TGTGCCAGCAGCTCCTTGACAGGGTTTCCGTCAGATACGCAGTATTTT.

Comment on this clonotype: A single base separates this from a much larger clone, so it may be a read error. The rearrangement links TRBV5-5 to TRBJ2-2; no reliable D call. V was clipped by 4 bases and J by 4 bases, with 8 bases between them. Germline CDR1 SGHKS, CDR2 YYEKEE (reference sequence). This CDR3 has 13 amino acids. Written as DNA, the CDR3 is TGTGCCAGCAGCCAATACACCACCGGGGAGCTGTTTTTT. Its translation is CASSQYTTGELFF.

As concerns this clonotype: This CDR3 is missing its conserved last phenylalanine or tryptophan, likely due to a read error. V gene TRBV11-2 combines with J gene TRBJ2-7; no reliable D call. Germline V gene lookup returns CDR1 SGHAT and CDR2 FQNNGV. The CDR3 covers 14 residues. CDR3 amino acids: CTSSTSFASYEQYY. CDR3 DNA sequence: TGTACCAGCAGCACCAGTTTCGCCTCCTACGAGCAGTACTAC.

Only one count was recorded for this clonotype. At one boundary the junction diverges from the germline segment, which might be a read error. V gene TRBV6-6 combines with J gene TRBJ1-2; no firm D call. Germline loops: CDR1 MNHNY, CDR2 SVGAGI (reference sequence). This CDR3 is built from 11 residues. The CDR3 reads CAGSYTYGYTF. The CDR3 DNA sequence: TGTGCCGGCAGTTACACCTATGGCTACACCTTC.

Details on this clonotype: A clone one base away is much larger, so this may be a read error. The chain employs TRBV12-3 or TRBV12-4 and TRBJ2-1, with a weak D call TRBD1 (6 bases). The length of the CDR3 is 15 residues. CDR3 in amino acids: CASSLRQAPYNKQFF. The CDR3 DNA is TGTGCCAGCAGTTTGAGACAGGCTCCCTACAATAAGCAGTTCTTC.

This clonotype was observed a few times. V gene TRBV14 combines with J gene TRBJ2-7; no definite D call. V was shortened by 0 bases and J by 4 bases, with 7 bases between the two germline ends. Germline assignment: CDR1 SGHDN and CDR2 FVKESK. This CDR3 comprises 13 residues. The CDR3 is CASSQDWAYEQYF. CDR3 in DNA: TGTGCCAGCAGCCAAGACTGGGCGTACGAGCAGTACTTC.

About this clonotype: A much more abundant neighbour one base away suggests this may be a read error. CDR3 residues: CSVREDTQYF. Written as DNA, the CDR3 is TGCAGCGTAAGGGAGGATACGCAGTATTTT. The J gene is TRBJ2-3, the V gene TRBV29-1; D perhaps matches TRBD2 (5 bases). The CDR3 length is 10 residues. Trimming took 6 bases from V and 6 from J, leaving 7 bases between them. CDR1 is SQVTM and CDR2 is ANQGSEA in the germline V gene.

This rearrangement joins TRBV13 to TRBJ2-3; D tentatively fits TRBD1 or TRBD2 (6 bases each). The germline V and J ends were trimmed by 7 bases and 3 bases, with 20 bases remaining between them. CDR3 length: 16 amino acids. CDR1 is PRHDT, CDR2 FYEKMQ, per germline (reference sequence). The CDR3 DNA is TGTGCCAGCACGCCGGGGGCCTTTGTTGGGACAGATACGCAGTATTTT. Protein: CASTPGAFVGTDTQYF.

This clonotype was found a few times. Since a much larger clone is just one base distant, this may be a read error. V usage is TRBV11-2 and J usage is TRBJ2-2, with unresolved D. The CDR3 extends over 14 amino acids. Germline-derived CDR1 and CDR2 are SGHAT and FQNNGV. CDR3 DNA sequence: TGTGCCAGCGGCTTGGGTACGCACACCGGGGAGCTGTTTTTT. Encoded protein: CASGLGTHTGELFF. Together with reference TRBV11-2 and TRBJ2-2, the CDR3 gives the full variable domain: EAGVAQSPRYKIIEKRQSVAFWCNPISGHATLYWYQQILGQGPKLLIQFQNNGVVDDSQLPKDRFSAERLKGVDSTLKIQPAKLEDSAVYLCASGLGTHTGELFFGEGSRLTVL.

Concerning this clonotype: The junction shows a germline mismatch at one end, possibly a read error. The chain recombines TRBV11-2 with TRBJ2-7; D is unresolved. The CDR3 is 11 residues long. In germline, CDR1 is SGHAT, CDR2 FQNNGV. CDR3 in amino acids: CASSLACEQYF. The CDR3 DNA reads TGTGCCAGCAGTTTAGCTTGCGAGCAGTACTTC.